Described below is a single T cell receptor beta chain sequence and its context. Its specificity is not known. This sample was taken from a study of CD4+ T cells in melanoma. Some clones are missing from TCRdb's copy, which holds only in-frame ones; the method was immunoSEQ multiplex PCR. The sample comprises about 6,700 clones, approximately 72% of which are singletons, and 22% rests with the top ten. Looked up from germline, CDR1 is SGHRS and CDR2 is YFSETQ. The CDR3 consists of 15 residues. V lost 4 bases and J lost 5; bases outside the gene matches: 11. Overall study results and limits: In melanoma, neoantigen-specific CD4+ T cells reportedly differed in differentiation state.

Sequencing was carried out using cells from a culture (not recorded whether cultured in vitro). This chain uses TRBV5-1 with TRBJ1-1; 7 nucleotides agree with TRBD1. The sequence came from a human donor with melanoma. The CDR3 spells CASSPDRVSSTEAFF. The CDR3 nucleotides read TGCGCCAGCAGCCCTGACAGGGTTTCATCGACTGAAGCTTTCTTT.